This TCR beta chain was found in a study of T cell repertoires in cytomegalovirus infection (dated by TCRdb to about 2019). For the wider study: Because public TCR beta signatures pointed to carriage of CMV infection together with the matching HLA type, the HLA type of each donor mattered for the analysis. Findings and caveats that apply to the study as a whole: In the ex vivo response, HLA-C-restricted CMV-specific TCR beta clonotypes were dominant, and in two of eight donors the single most frequent clonotype came from this HLA-C-restricted group. Carriers of CMV infection plus the relevant HLA type were discriminated by the cumulative frequency of public TCR beta family members in the study cohort and in an independent approximately 350-donor cohort.

The CDR3 holds 18 amino acids from the cysteine to the phenylalanine. The read is trimmed to its CDR3 DNA, 54 bases read in frame from base 1. Taken from the germline V gene (reference sequence), the CDR1 and CDR2 loops are LNHDA and SQIVND. Trimming removed 3 bases from V and 8 bases from J, leaving 26 bases between the germline ends. Ten or more counts support this clonotype. Its antigen is unknown. No much larger clonotype is one base removed from it; base qualities were not supplied. Sequencing relied on an Illumina HiSeq 1500. The public reads were reanalyzed by TCRdb: fastp trimming at Q25, MiXCR alignment, in-frame beta chains only. Under each unique CDR3 protein, matching rows form one entry showing the most common genes and DNA. The sample table shows 90,000 to 130,000 distinct CDR3 sequences, and around 9.1% are seen once. Over 25% of the sample goes to the ten largest clones.

The sequence joins TRBV19 to TRBJ2-1; the D gene identity is not certain. Sequences were obtained from PBMCs, sequenced either directly or after in vitro stimulation (not recorded which). The clonotype comes from a human donor in good health (CMV status not recorded). Some clones in this sample may be carry-over from other donors' samples. The nucleotide sequence reads as follows: TGTGCCAGTAGTATTCCCCCCCAAGGCTATTTATGGAACGATGAGCAGTTCTTC. Its translation is CASSIPPQGYLWNDEQFF.